Detailed here is one T cell receptor beta chain. PCR involved 60 Vbeta and 13 Jbeta primers. Assay used: immunoSEQ multiplex PCR; TCRdb lists only in-frame clones, some missing. The data hold 150,000 to 200,000 clones, with over 60% observed a single time. Germline-derived CDR1 and CDR2 are SNHLY and FYNNEI. The junction had 5 bases not matched to a gene; V was cut back by 5 bases and J by 4 bases. This CDR3 spans 15 amino acids. These data belong to a study of cytomegalovirus exposure and HLA in healthy donors. The V gene is TRBV2, the J gene TRBJ1-5, with 10 bases identical to TRBD1. The source of this sequence is a woman aged 35 to 49 in good health and CMV-seronegative. The specimen sequenced was PBMCs. CDR3 sequence reads: CASSSSGQGNQPQHF. DNA of the CDR3: TGTGCCAGCAGTTCATCGGGACAGGGGAATCAGCCCCAGCATTTT.